This TCR beta chain is from a study of vaccination and CD4 T cells after COVID-19. Study overall: Investigators took post-vaccine samples a median approximately 72 days after dose two, within a range of 14 to 241.

As regards this clonotype: Its antigen is as yet unknown.

Cultured CD4+ T-cell DNA underwent Oncomine TCR Beta short-read sequencing. Each CDR3 protein is one row after TCRdb ran MiXCR on the PCR reads. The sample has 15,000 to 17,000 distinct CDR3 sequences; around half are singletons. The treatment denotes: roughly 11-day PBMC culture with coronavirus spike peptide pools or control peptides (ViraFEST assay). CDR1 is SGHTA, CDR2 FQGTGA, per germline. This CDR3 contains 15 residues. The J segment lost 4 bases and the V segment lost 2 bases, leaving 7 bases of the junction unmatched. General study points: The median proportion of reactive clones detected only post-vaccination in convalescent patients was roughly 86%.

The J gene is TRBJ2-7, the V gene TRBV7-3, with 8 positions matching TRBD2. The source of this sequence is a human donor who had recovered from COVID-19. Sequenced material: CD4+ T cells from blood, cultured in vitro, taken before SARS-CoV-2 vaccination. The CDR3 region has the DNA TGTGCCAGCAGCTTATTCGGGGGGGGCACTTACGAGCAGTACTTC. Its translation is CASSLFGGGTYEQYF.